The sample holds a few counts of the clone carrying this TCR beta chain. Profiling relied on immunoSEQ multiplex PCR, and the TCRdb table lists in-frame clones only, not all of them. Here the sample spans hundreds of thousands of clones, 75% to 90% being singletons. The data belong to a study of blood T cell repertoires in COVID-19. Trimming removed 3 bases from V and 4 bases from J, with 9 bases in between. The CDR3 consists of 13 residues. Specimen: peripheral blood. The chain joins TRBV12-3 or TRBV12-4 to TRBJ1-1; no clear D. The sequence was collected from a woman in her 70s with active or convalescent COVID-19. DNA for the CDR3: TGTGCCAGCAGTTTGTTTGAGGGCACTGAAGCTTTCTTT. Its protein is CASSLFEGTEAFF.